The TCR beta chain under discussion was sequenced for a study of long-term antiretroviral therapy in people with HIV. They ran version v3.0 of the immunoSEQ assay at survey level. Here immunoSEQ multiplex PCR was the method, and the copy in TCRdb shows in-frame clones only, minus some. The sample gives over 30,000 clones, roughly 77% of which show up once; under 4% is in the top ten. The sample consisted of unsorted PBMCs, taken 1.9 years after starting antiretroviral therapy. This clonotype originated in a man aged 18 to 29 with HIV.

The CDR3 DNA is TGTGCCAGCAGTTTGTCTCCGGGACAGGGGGCGACCTACGAGCAGTACTTC. This gives the protein CASSLSPGQGATYEQYF. The V call is TRBV28, the J call TRBJ2-7; 12 bases line up with TRBD1. The trim removed 3 bases at V and 2 bases at J, leaving 8 bases unmatched. Germline V gives CDR1 MDHEN, CDR2 SYDVKM. The CDR3 consists of 17 residues.